This T cell receptor (beta chain) originates from a study of persistence of HIV-infected CD4 T cells. Stimulation used approximately 9.5 ug/mL lysate from CMV-infected fibroblasts. Sorting selected CD4+ T cells upregulating both CD40 ligand and CD69. As concerns this clone: The antigen is undetermined.

The libraries were made with immunoSEQ version 4 in survey mode. TCRdb's copy holds only in-frame clones and misses some; the assay was immunoSEQ multiplex PCR. The table lists roughly 17,000 clones, 65% of them singletons, with roughly 8.8% in the top ten. Trimming stripped 2 bases from V and 4 bases from J, with 20 bases between. Germline CDR1 is SGHTA and CDR2 is FQGNSA. This CDR3 spans 17 amino acids. The sequence was collected from an adult woman with HIV who was CMV-seropositive. This specimen consisted of CD4+ T cells sorted from PBMCs after roughly 17-hour stimulation, obtained from a patient who received antiretroviral therapy. This chain uses TRBV7-2 with TRBJ1-2, with D possibly matching TRBD1 (5 bases). CDR3 sequence (DNA): TGTGCCAGCAGCTTATCGTCTATGCTCCGGGGGAGCTATGGCTACACCTTC. Translation: CASSLSSMLRGSYGYTF.